These T cell receptor beta chains were read from a single sample in a study of T-cell reconstitution after alpha-beta-depleted transplantation in children. One entry per CDR3 protein results from TCRdb running MiXCR on the PCR reads. The sample has around 370,000 distinct CDR3 sequences, 15% to 20% seen once. Material: PBMCs, mostly from graft donor cells, obtained 360 days after TCRalphabeta/CD19-depleted stem cell transplant. The source of these receptors is a male patient aged 2-9 years who had a stem cell transplant for acute lymphoblastic leukemia, so the T cells may come from the graft donor. The CDR3 runs from the conserved cysteine through the conserved F or W. Each record gives: V gene, J gene, D gene, clone size, CDR3 length, CDR3 protein, CDR3 DNA. D genes are given only for firm matches. Clone size, where shown, is once, few, many, or a class for clones that have expanded.

TRBV7-7	TRBJ2-1	TRBD2	few	15	CASSLSHGRENEQFF	TGTGCTAGCAGCTTATCTCACGGGAGGGAAAATGAGCAGTTCTTC
TRBV25-1	TRBJ1-5	-	few	12	CASSEYNQPQHF	TGTGCCAGCAGTGAATACAATCAGCCCCAGCATTTT
TRBV4-1	TRBJ2-2	-	-	16	CASSQEGGSVTGELFF	TGCGCCAGCAGCCAAGAGGGGGGTAGCGTTACCGGGGAGCTGTTTTTT
TRBV12-3/TRBV12-4	TRBJ2-1	TRBD2	-	17	CASSFLGGGMGWNEQFF	TGTGCCAGCAGTTTTTTGGGCGGGGGGATGGGGTGGAATGAGCAGTTCTTC
TRBV5-5	TRBJ2-2	-	-	12	CASRRSAGELFF	TGTGCCAGCAGGCGTAGCGCCGGGGAGCTGTTTTTT
TRBV28	TRBJ2-3	TRBD2	many	14	CASSVLAGGYTQYF	TGTGCCAGCAGTGTGCTAGCGGGAGGCTATACGCAGTATTTT
TRBV5-1	TRBJ2-3	-	-	15	CASSSDPRSTDTQYF	TGCGCCAGCAGCTCGGACCCAAGGAGCACAGATACGCAGTATTTT
TRBV4-3	TRBJ2-1	TRBD2	-	16	CASSFRTSGIDNEQFF	TGCGCCAGCAGCTTCCGGACTAGCGGGATCGACAATGAGCAGTTCTTC
TRBV4-1	TRBJ2-3	-	-	14	CASSQERVTDTQYF	TGCGCCAGCAGCCAAGAGAGGGTAACAGATACGCAGTATTTT
TRBV5-5	TRBJ2-5	-	-	13	CASSPPGFETQYF	TGTGCCAGCAGCCCCCCCGGTTTTGAGACCCAGTACTTC
TRBV7-2	TRBJ2-1	-	-	13	CASSPLLGNEQFF	TGTGCCAGCAGCCCCCTTTTAGGCAATGAGCAGTTCTTC
TRBV18	TRBJ2-5	TRBD2	-	17	CASSPPGTSGIGETQYF	TGTGCCAGCTCACCACCCGGGACTAGCGGGATAGGAGAGACCCAGTACTTC
TRBV6-2/TRBV6-3	TRBJ2-7	-	few	17	CASSYSISGDSSYEQYF	TGTGCCAGCAGTTACTCGATATCCGGGGATAGCTCCTACGAGCAGTACTTC
TRBV4-1	TRBJ2-2	-	many	14	CASSPARNTGELFF	TGCGCCAGCAGCCCGGCTAGGAACACCGGGGAGCTGTTTTTT
TRBV2	TRBJ2-3	TRBD2	-	16	CASRPTLAGITDTQYF	TGTGCCAGCAGACCCACTTTAGCGGGGATCACAGATACGCAGTATTTT
TRBV9	TRBJ2-2	-	few	15	CASSVGGRNTGELFF	TGTGCCAGCAGCGTAGGGGGGCGGAACACCGGGGAGCTGTTTTTT
TRBV6-5	TRBJ2-3	TRBD2	many	19	CASSYSDPLAGGFTDTQYF	TGTGCCAGCAGTTACTCCGACCCCCTAGCGGGAGGGTTCACAGATACGCAGTATTTT
TRBV11-2	TRBJ2-7	TRBD2	few	22	CASSLEGFSLLAGGDKGYEQYF	TGTGCCAGCAGCTTAGAAGGGTTCTCCCTACTAGCGGGAGGAGATAAAGGCTACGAGCAGTACTTC
TRBV28	TRBJ1-5	-	-	14	CASKNWGTINPQHF	TGTGCCAGCAAAAATTGGGGGACTATCAACCCCCAGCATTTT
TRBV6-1	TRBJ2-5	-	few	15	CASEDRVGLSRTQYF	TGTGCCAGCGAGGACAGGGTGGGACTATCTCGGACCCAGTACTTC
TRBV3-1	TRBJ1-2	-	-	15	CASSPTGLANYGYTF	TGTGCCAGCAGCCCGACAGGATTGGCGAACTATGGCTACACCTTC
TRBV5-1	TRBJ1-2	-	-	14	CASSLGAGFDGYTF	TGCGCCAGCAGCTTGGGGGCAGGATTCGATGGCTACACCTTC
TRBV27	TRBJ2-1	-	few	14	CASSLEASWGEQFF	TGTGCCAGCAGTTTAGAGGCTTCTTGGGGTGAGCAGTTCTTC
TRBV6-2/TRBV6-3	TRBJ2-4	-	-	12	CATSGVENIQYF	TGTGCCACCTCAGGGGTCGAAAACATTCAGTACTTC
TRBV5-1	TRBJ2-7	TRBD1	few	18	CASSSDPVRDRGLYGQYF	TGCGCCAGCAGCTCCGACCCCGTCCGGGACAGGGGGCTCTACGGGCAGTACTTC
TRBV12-3/TRBV12-4	TRBJ2-3	TRBD2	few	16	CASSFGTSRGTDTQYF	TGTGCCAGCAGTTTCGGGACTAGCAGAGGCACAGATACGCAGTATTTT
TRBV20-1	TRBJ2-2	-	-	11	CSAGLTGELFF	TGCAGTGCAGGGTTGACCGGGGAGCTGTTTTTT
TRBV5-8	TRBJ1-4	TRBD1	once	15	CASSSTGGATEKLFF	TGTGCCAGCAGTTCGACAGGGGGCGCAACTGAAAAACTGTTTTTT
TRBV29-1	TRBJ1-5	-	-	13	CSVGNGLNQPQHF	TGCAGCGTTGGTAACGGCCTCAATCAGCCCCAGCATTTT
TRBV29-1	TRBJ2-5	TRBD2	many	13	CSVVGLALRTQYF	TGCAGCGTTGTGGGACTAGCGTTGCGGACCCAGTACTTC
TRBV7-2	TRBJ2-1	TRBD2	many	16	CASSPRAGITNNEQFF	TGTGCCAGCAGTCCGAGAGCGGGGATCACCAACAATGAGCAGTTCTTC
TRBV20-1	TRBJ2-3	TRBD2	many	18	CSATPGGERGPGTDTQYF	TGCAGTGCCACCCCGGGGGGGGAGAGGGGCCCCGGCACAGATACGCAGTATTTT
TRBV20-1	TRBJ2-7	TRBD1	few	17	CSARAGQSRKPFYEQYF	TGCAGTGCTAGAGCGGGACAGTCAAGGAAGCCTTTCTACGAGCAGTACTTC
TRBV5-1	TRBJ2-2	-	few	14	CASSPSAITGELFF	TGCGCCAGCAGCCCCTCCGCAATCACCGGGGAGCTGTTTTTT
TRBV10-3	TRBJ2-7	-	few	13	CAIGASTGYEQYF	TGTGCCATCGGGGCTTCGACGGGCTACGAGCAGTACTTC
TRBV29-1	TRBJ2-7	-	few	13	CSVVGGYSYEQYF	TGCAGCGTTGTAGGTGGGTACTCCTACGAGCAGTACTTC
TRBV7-7	TRBJ2-3	-	-	15	CASTRLGSSTDTQYF	TGTGCTAGCACCCGACTGGGGAGTTCCACAGATACGCAGTATTTT
TRBV20-1	TRBJ2-1	TRBD2	many	14	CSARSGSSYNEQFF	TGCAGTGCTAGAAGCGGGAGCTCCTACAATGAGCAGTTCTTC
TRBV14	TRBJ2-1	-	-	14	CASSKTDRGNEQFF	TGTGCCAGCAGCAAAACAGACAGAGGGAATGAGCAGTTCTTC
TRBV20-1	TRBJ2-5	-	-	16	CSARDWAGRNQETQCF	TGCAGTGCTAGAGATTGGGCAGGGAGGAACCAAGAGACCCAGTGCTTC
TRBV7-2	TRBJ2-2	TRBD2	-	16	CASSSPTSVGTGELFF	TGTGCCAGCAGCTCGCCGACTAGCGTGGGCACCGGGGAGCTGTTTTTT
TRBV2	TRBJ1-1	-	few	15	CASSVYGGMNTEAFF	TGTGCCAGCAGTGTCTACGGGGGCATGAACACTGAAGCTTTCTTT
TRBV12-3/TRBV12-4	TRBJ2-7	TRBD1	many	15	CASSSSSGTGGEQYF	TGTGCCAGCAGTTCCAGCTCCGGGACAGGGGGTGAGCAGTACTTC
TRBV4-1	TRBJ2-3	TRBD1	few	14	CASSPWTGRDTQYF	TGCGCCAGCAGCCCCTGGACAGGGAGAGATACGCAGTATTTT
TRBV2	TRBJ2-3	-	many	14	CASGESARTDTQYF	TGTGCCAGCGGAGAAAGCGCACGCACAGATACGCAGTATTTT
TRBV4-3	TRBJ1-2	-	-	14	CASSQEAGAYGYTF	TGCGCCAGCAGCCAAGAAGCGGGGGCTTATGGCTACACCTTC
TRBV4-1	TRBJ2-1	TRBD2	many	15	CASSQRAGVDNEQFF	TGCGCCAGCAGCCAAAGAGCGGGAGTGGACAATGAGCAGTTCTTC
TRBV18	TRBJ2-3	-	few	17	CASSSSTAYQGTDTQYF	TGTGCCAGCTCATCTTCGACAGCCTACCAGGGCACAGATACGCAGTATTTT
TRBV15	TRBJ2-3	TRBD2	-	18	CATSRDLVKREGPETQYF	TGTGCCACCAGCAGAGATCTGGTCAAGCGGGAGGGCCCGGAGACGCAGTATTTT
TRBV4-2	TRBJ2-2	TRBD2	few	16	CASSQEGGRNTGELFF	TGTGCCAGCAGCCAAGAGGGAGGGAGGAACACCGGGGAGCTGTTTTTT
TRBV12-3/TRBV12-4	TRBJ2-5	TRBD2	-	16	CASSYGAIGGGESQYF	TGTGCCAGCAGTTATGGGGCGATTGGCGGGGGGGAGAGCCAGTACTTC
TRBV15	TRBJ2-1	-	-	14	CATSRARVRVEQFF	TGTGCCACCAGCAGAGCCAGGGTTAGAGTTGAGCAGTTCTTC
TRBV7-9	TRBJ2-4	-	few	13	CASRSQGIDIQYF	TGTGCCAGCAGAAGCCAGGGGATAGACATTCAGTACTTC
TRBV4-1	TRBJ2-1	-	-	14	CASSTSPVALKQFF	TGCGCCAGCAGCACCTCCCCCGTGGCCTTGAAGCAGTTCTTC
TRBV27	TRBJ2-5	-	-	13	CASPRGRKETQYF	TGTGCCAGCCCCCGGGGTCGGAAAGAGACCCAGTACTTC
TRBV7-2	TRBJ2-1	TRBD2	many	15	CASSLVVAGDNEQFF	TGTGCCAGCAGCTTAGTGGTAGCGGGCGACAATGAGCAGTTCTTC
TRBV19	TRBJ1-1	-	-	15	CASSISSGRGTEAFF	TGTGCCAGTAGTATTTCATCGGGGAGGGGCACTGAAGCTTTCTTT
TRBV5-1	TRBJ2-1	-	many	15	CASSRTGTAMYEQFF	TGCGCCAGCAGCCGGACCGGGACGGCGATGTATGAGCAGTTCTTC
TRBV12-3/TRBV12-4	TRBJ2-5	-	few	14	CASSLTERPETQYF	TGTGCCAGCAGTTTGACAGAACGTCCAGAGACCCAGTACTTC
TRBV12-3/TRBV12-4	TRBJ1-5	-	many	15	CASSLATSSNQPQHF	TGTGCCAGCAGTTTAGCGACGTCTAGCAATCAGCCCCAGCATTTT